One and the same sample provided the 27 T cell receptor beta chains below, sequenced in a study of control samples from healthy donors and cancer patients. Using immunoSEQ multiplex PCR, the repertoire was profiled, and TCRdb retains in-frame clones only, with some absent. The table includes 250,000 to 300,000 clones, around 79% detected once. Source material: PBMCs. The receptors derive from a woman aged 55-69 years with lung cancer.

J is TRBJ2-2 and V is TRBV7-2; D unresolved. There are 13 residues in the CDR3. The germline gives CDR1 SGHTA, CDR2 FQGNSA. Trimming shortened V by 5 bases and J by 6 bases, and 10 bases separated the two germline ends. This CDR3 is CASSRYQAGELFF. The CDR3 region has the DNA TGTGCCAGCAGCCGTTATCAGGCCGGGGAGCTGTTTTTT. The full variable domain, its missing parts supplied by reference TRBV7-2 and TRBJ2-2, is GAGVSQSPSNKVTEKGKDVELRCDPISGHTALYWYRQSLGQGLEFLIYFQGNSAPDKSGLPSDRFSAERTGGSVSTLTIQRTQQEDSAVYLCASSRYQAGELFFGEGSRLTVL.

The chain has TRBV3-1 (or the pseudogene TRBV3-2) and TRBJ2-7, with D unresolved. The CDR3 runs 16 residues. V lost 3 bases, J lost 2 bases, and 17 bases lay in between. Germline V lookup: CDR1 LGHDT, CDR2 YNNKEL (reference sequence). The chain's CDR3 is CASSHLADGPTYEQYF. The CDR3 nucleotides read TGTGCCAGCAGCCATCTCGCGGACGGTCCTACCTACGAGCAGTACTTC.

This clone was counted between two and nine times. J is TRBJ1-2 and V is TRBV28, with no clear D. The germline CDR1 and CDR2 sequences are MDHEN and SYDVKM. The CDR3 is made up of 12 amino acids. Trimming removed 4 bases at V and 5 bases at J, with 8 bases between. The CDR3 coding sequence is TGTGCCAGCAGTTCAGTAGGATATGGCTACACCTTC. This codes for CASSSVGYGYTF.

The rearrangement joins TRBV4-2 to TRBJ2-1, with a tentative D call TRBD1 (5 bases). V was shortened by 1 base and J by 8 bases, with 15 bases between the two germline ends. This CDR3 is 15 amino acids long. CDR1 is LGHNA and CDR2 is YNFKEQ in the germline V gene. This CDR3 reads CASSQALQGRDEQFF. The CDR3 DNA is TGTGCCAGCAGCCAAGCGTTGCAGGGCAGGGATGAGCAGTTCTTC.

CDR3 region: CASSDFLGQGDSNQPQHF. The CDR3, as DNA: TGTGCCAGCAGCGACTTCCTCGGACAGGGGGATAGCAATCAGCCCCAGCATTTT. This chain joins TRBV28 and TRBJ1-5, with 10 bases lining up with TRBD1. V shed 6 bases and J 0 bases; nucleotides not matched to a gene: 11. CDR1 MDHEN and CDR2 SYDVKM come from the germline V gene. The CDR3 covers 18 residues.

This clone was seen only a few times. The chain couples TRBV4-1 to TRBJ1-4; 9 positions match TRBD1. The germline CDR1 and CDR2 sequences are MGHRA and YSYEKL. J was trimmed by 2 bases and V by 2 bases; bases with no gene match: 6. The CDR3 length is 17 residues. The CDR3: CASSQKGQGITNEKLFF. The DNA for the CDR3 is TGCGCCAGCAGCCAAAAGGGACAGGGAATCACTAATGAAAAACTGTTTTTT.

V is TRBV6-5 and J is TRBJ2-5; TRBD1 might be the D (5 bases). Germline V gene data show CDR1 as MNHEY and CDR2 as SVGAGI. This CDR3 has 14 residues. The ends were cut back, 6 bases at V and 3 bases at J, with 14 bases in the middle. The CDR3 reads CASRLGPAKETQYF. As DNA, the CDR3 is TGTGCCAGCAGATTGGGGCCGGCCAAAGAGACCCAGTACTTC.

The CDR3 sequence: CASSQLGFNSPLHF. As DNA, the CDR3 is TGTGCCAGCAGCCAATTAGGGTTTAATTCACCCCTCCACTTT. V gene TRBV4-2 combines with J gene TRBJ1-6; unclear D gene. Trimming cost V 2 bases and J 6 bases, with 8 bases left between them. The CDR3 has 14 residues. Germline loops: CDR1 LGHNA, CDR2 YNFKEQ.

The rearrangement links TRBV3-1 (or the pseudogene TRBV3-2) to TRBJ2-7; 9 bases match TRBD1. V gave up 2 bases and J gave up 6 bases; unmatched junction bases: 8. Germline V lookup: CDR1 LGHDT, CDR2 YNNKEL (reference sequence). The CDR3 loop spans 15 amino acids. The CDR3, as DNA: TGTGCCAGCAGCCAACGGGACAGGGTCGTAAGCGAGCAGTACTTC. It translates to CASSQRDRVVSEQYF.

V is TRBV19 and J is TRBJ1-1; no clear D. The germline V and J ends were trimmed by 7 bases and 2 bases, with 11 bases remaining between them. Germline V gene data show CDR1 as LNHDA and CDR2 as SQIVND (reference sequence). CDR3 length: 13 amino acids. CDR3 sequence reads: CASTVHLNTEAFF. The DNA for the CDR3 is TGTGCCAGTACTGTCCACTTAAACACTGAAGCTTTCTTT.

V usage is TRBV29-1 and J usage is TRBJ1-1, with a tentative D call TRBD1 (5 bases). V was trimmed by 1 base and J by 5 bases, leaving 11 bases between them. Germline lookup yields CDR1 SQVTM and CDR2 ANQGSEA. The CDR3 is 13 residues long. CDR3 bases: TGCAGCGTTGAAGGGCATGGGGGAACTGAAGCTTTCTTT. It encodes CSVEGHGGTEAFF. The variable domain in full, completed from reference TRBV29-1 and TRBJ1-1, reads SAVISQKPSRDICQRGTSLTIQCQVDSQVTMMFWYRQQPGQSLTLIATANQGSEATYESGFVIDKFPISRPNLTFSTLTVSNMSPEDSSIYLCSVEGHGGTEAFFGQGTRLTVV.

The chain combines TRBV3-1 (or the pseudogene TRBV3-2) with TRBJ1-1; D remains unclear. The CDR3 is made up of 12 amino acids. The V end was cut by 5 bases, the J end by 8 bases, with 12 bases between. Germline CDR1 and CDR2: LGHDT and YNNKEL (reference sequence). The CDR3 DNA reads TGTGCCAGCAGCTCTCGACTCGCCGAAGCTTTCTTT. Protein sequence: CASSSRLAEAFF.

Concerning this clone itself: Other nucleotide sequences in the sample specify the same CDR3. This chain connects TRBV9 to TRBJ1-5, with D unresolved. Trimming removed 4 bases at V and 7 bases at J, with 12 bases between. The CDR3 is made up of 13 amino acids. CDR1 and CDR2 (germline): SGDLS, YYNGEE. CDR3 bases: TGTGCCAGCAGCCCCGGGATCGAGCAGCCCCAGCATTTT. It is translated as CASSPGIEQPQHF.

The V and J genes are TRBV7-2 and TRBJ1-3; 8 bases are shared with TRBD1. CDR3 length equals 13 residues. Germline V gene lookup returns CDR1 SGHTA and CDR2 FQGNSA. Losses at the gene ends were 4 bases for V and 7 bases for J; bases not matched to a gene: 3. CDR3 in DNA: TGTGCCAGCAGCTCGCAGGGGGCGAACACCATATATTTT. It yields the protein CASSSQGANTIYF. The variable domain in full, with the rest retrieved from reference TRBV7-2 and TRBJ1-3, is GAGVSQSPSNKVTEKGKDVELRCDPISGHTALYWYRQSLGQGLEFLIYFQGNSAPDKSGLPSDRFSAERTGGSVSTLTIQRTQQEDSAVYLCASSSQGANTIYFGEGSWLTVV.

In its sample, this clone was seen once. The chain recombines TRBV6-5 with TRBJ1-1; no reliable D call. V gave up 4 bases and J gave up 1 base, with 10 bases separating them. The CDR3 is 14 amino acids. Germline V gene sequence: CDR1 MNHEY, CDR2 SVGAGI. CDR3 loop: CASSFANRNTEAFF. The CDR3 bases are TGTGCCAGCAGTTTCGCCAACAGGAACACTGAAGCTTTCTTT.

Regarding this clone: The sample carries other DNA sequences with the same CDR3. The chain carries TRBV11-2 and TRBJ1-4; no clear D. Germline V lookup: CDR1 SGHAT, CDR2 FQNNGV. With 2 bases removed from V and 5 bases from J, the gap between germline ends came to 9 bases. This CDR3 is built from 14 residues. This CDR3 reads CASSLNRGNEKLFF. Here the CDR3 DNA reads TGTGCCAGCAGCTTAAACCGAGGGAATGAAAAACTGTTTTTT.

The rearrangement joins TRBV10-3 to TRBJ1-1; D may be TRBD1 (6 bases). The ends were cut back, 2 bases at V and 0 bases at J, with 10 bases in the middle. In germline, CDR1 is ENHRY, CDR2 SYGVKD. This CDR3 is 15 amino acids long. The CDR3, as DNA: TGTGCCATCAGTGAGGCGGACAGAATGAACACTGAAGCTTTCTTT. It translates to CAISEADRMNTEAFF.

This clone was observed a few times. This sequence joins TRBV7-3 and TRBJ1-1, with D uncertain. Germline V lookup: CDR1 SGHTA, CDR2 FQGTGA. The CDR3 is made up of 13 amino acids. V was trimmed by 5 bases and J by 4 bases, leaving 11 bases between them. For the CDR3, the DNA is TGTGCCAGCAGCCGTATCTCGGGCACTGAAGCTTTCTTT. Translated: CASSRISGTEAFF. Filled out from reference TRBV7-3 and TRBJ1-1, the complete variable domain reads GAGVSQTPSNKVTEKGKYVELRCDPISGHTALYWYRQSLGQGPEFLIYFQGTGAADDSGLPNDRFFAVRPEGSVSTLKIQRTERGDSAVYLCASSRISGTEAFFGQGTRLTVV.

This clone was seen just once. The chain recombines TRBV19 with TRBJ2-3, with TRBD2 identical over 7 bases. The V gene end was trimmed by 6 bases and the J gene end by 3 bases; junction bases not matched to a gene: 9. CDR3 size: 15 residues. Per the germline V gene, CDR1 is LNHDA and CDR2 is SQIVND (reference sequence). CDR3 residues: CASRVSGSGTDTQYF. The CDR3, as DNA: TGTGCCAGTAGGGTTAGCGGGTCGGGAACAGATACGCAGTATTTT.

Written as DNA, the CDR3 is TGTGCCAGCAGCGTAGATTGGCAGGGGTATGGCTACACCTTC. This encodes CASSVDWQGYGYTF. The chain recombines TRBV9 with TRBJ1-2, with D perhaps matching TRBD1 (6 bases). Trimming removed 0 bases from V and 5 bases from J, with 11 bases in between. CDR1 is SGDLS, CDR2 YYNGEE, per germline. CDR3 length: 14 residues.

The genes are TRBV7-2 and TRBJ2-5; D not resolved. V lost 8 bases, J lost 1 base, and 8 bases lay in between. Germline CDR1 is SGHTA and CDR2 is FQGNSA. This CDR3 region has 12 residues. The CDR3 here is CASGYGQETQYF. Written as DNA, the CDR3 is TGTGCCAGCGGGTACGGCCAAGAGACCCAGTACTTC.

This chain links TRBV11-2 with TRBJ2-7; 10 bases are a match to TRBD1. The ends lost 10 bases at V and 2 bases at J; junction bases unmatched: 17. The CDR3 has 17 residues. Per the germline V gene, CDR1 is SGHAT and CDR2 is FQNNGV. The CDR3 DNA is TGTGCCACCATACCGGGACAGGGGAGAAGTGGCCCCTACGAGCAGTACTTC. It encodes CATIPGQGRSGPYEQYF.

The rearrangement joins TRBV19 to TRBJ2-6; TRBD2 might be the D (5 bases). CDR3 length: 17 amino acids. V lost 6 bases and J lost 3, with 18 bases in between. From germline, CDR1 is LNHDA and CDR2 SQIVND (reference sequence). The CDR3 spells CASSRGLLLYGANVLTF. The CDR3 DNA follows: TGTGCCAGTAGCCGGGGATTACTGCTTTATGGGGCCAACGTCCTGACTTTC.

The chain carries TRBV10-3 and TRBJ2-3; 8 bases agree with TRBD2. The J segment lost 0 bases and the V segment lost 2 bases, leaving 10 bases of the junction unmatched. Germline V CDR1 and CDR2: ENHRY, SYGVKD. The CDR3 totals 18 residues. CDR3 nucleotides: TGTGCCATCAGTGAGACGGGCGGGGGGCCTCGGAGCACAGATACGCAGTATTTT. Translated: CAISETGGGPRSTDTQYF.

This chain uses TRBV7-8 with TRBJ1-2; maybe TRBD1 (5 bases). The CDR3 is made up of 14 amino acids. Germline CDR1 is SGHVS and CDR2 is FQNEAQ. Trimming took 6 bases from V and 8 from J, leaving 19 bases between them. The CDR3 DNA sequence: TGTGCCAGCAGTGAATCACAGGTTTTCAAAGGCTACACCTTC. Its translation is CASSESQVFKGYTF.

This clone showed up just a few times. The chain recombines TRBV6-6 with TRBJ1-3; the match to TRBD1 covers 10 bases. Germline V gene sequence: CDR1 MNHNY, CDR2 SVGAGI (reference sequence). J gave up 4 bases and V 10 bases, and 7 bases lay outside the gene matches. The CDR3 spans 14 residues. The CDR3 here is CATQTGGPGNTIYF. DNA of the CDR3: TGTGCCACGCAGACAGGGGGCCCCGGAAACACCATATATTTT.

This chain uses TRBV6-5 with TRBJ2-5, with TRBD2 identical over 11 bases. The CDR3 contains 15 residues. Trimming removed 7 bases from V and 5 bases from J; junction bases left unmatched: 9. CDR1 is MNHEY, CDR2 SVGAGI, per germline. The CDR3 protein is CASTKLAGALETQYF. In DNA, the CDR3 is TGTGCCAGCACTAAACTAGCGGGAGCATTGGAGACCCAGTACTTC.